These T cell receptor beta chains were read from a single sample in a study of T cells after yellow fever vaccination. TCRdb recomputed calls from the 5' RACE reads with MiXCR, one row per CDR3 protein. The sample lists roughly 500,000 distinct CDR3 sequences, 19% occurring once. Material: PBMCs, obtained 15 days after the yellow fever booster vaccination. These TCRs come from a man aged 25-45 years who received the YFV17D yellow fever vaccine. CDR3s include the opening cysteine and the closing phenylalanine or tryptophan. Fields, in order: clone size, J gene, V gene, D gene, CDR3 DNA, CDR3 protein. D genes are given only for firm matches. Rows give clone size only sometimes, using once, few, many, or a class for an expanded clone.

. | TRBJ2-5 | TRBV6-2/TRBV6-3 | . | TGTGCCACTGGGACTTCGGGGGAGACCCAGTACTTC | CATGTSGETQYF
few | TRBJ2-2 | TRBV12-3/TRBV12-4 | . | TGTGCCAGCAGTTTACTAAGCGGTGACACCGGGGAGCTGTTTTTT | CASSLLSGDTGELFF
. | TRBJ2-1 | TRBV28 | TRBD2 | TGTGCCAGCAGTTTAACCGGGCCCCCTGGACTAGCGGGGAATCCTCGATCCTACAATGAGCAGTTCTTC | CASSLTGPPGLAGNPRSYNEQFF
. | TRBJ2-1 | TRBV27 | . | TGTGCCAGCAGTTTCGACACCTCCTACAATGAGCAGTTCTTC | CASSFDTSYNEQFF
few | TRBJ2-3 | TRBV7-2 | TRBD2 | TGTGCCAGCAGCTTTGTATTAGCGGGAGCCCACCAGGATACGCAGTATTTT | CASSFVLAGAHQDTQYF
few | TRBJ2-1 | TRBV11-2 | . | TGTGCCAGCAGCTTTGGGGGGCGGGGGGAGCAGTTCTTC | CASSFGGRGEQFF
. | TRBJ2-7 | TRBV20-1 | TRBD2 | TGCAGTGCTATCGGGGTAGCGGGGTCCTACGAGCAGTACTTC | CSAIGVAGSYEQYF
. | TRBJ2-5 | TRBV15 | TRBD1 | TGTGCCACCAGCAAGACAGGGGTAGTCCAAGAGACCCAGTACTTC | CATSKTGVVQETQYF
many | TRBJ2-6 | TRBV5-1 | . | TGCGCCAGCAGCTTGGGGGTAGTGACAGCGTCTGGGGCCAACGTCCTGACTTTC | CASSLGVVTASGANVLTF
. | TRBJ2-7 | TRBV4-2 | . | TGTGCCAGCAGCCCAGCGAGCTCCTACGAGCAGTACTTC | CASSPASSYEQYF
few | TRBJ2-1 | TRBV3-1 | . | TGTGCCAGCAGCCAAGTTAGAGGGGGGGGGGTTGAGCAGTTCTTC | CASSQVRGGGVEQFF